Listed here is a single TCR beta chain. The sample belongs to a study of blood T cell repertoires in COVID-19. Only in-frame clones appear in the TCRdb table, and some are missing; sequencing was by immunoSEQ multiplex PCR. In the table there are 60,000 to 85,000 clones, 89% of which are singletons. After removal of 4 bases from V and 3 bases from J, the junction contained 4 bases not matched to a gene. CDR3 size: 14 residues. Germline CDR1 is MGHRA and CDR2 is YSYEKL. The material sequenced was peripheral blood. This clonotype was obtained from a woman aged 50 to 60 with active COVID-19. The gene calls are TRBV4-1 and TRBJ1-2, with TRBD1 matching 8 bases. The CDR3 loop reads CASSPDRGDYGYTF. The CDR3 DNA sequence: TGCGCCAGCAGCCCTGACAGGGGAGACTATGGCTACACCTTC.